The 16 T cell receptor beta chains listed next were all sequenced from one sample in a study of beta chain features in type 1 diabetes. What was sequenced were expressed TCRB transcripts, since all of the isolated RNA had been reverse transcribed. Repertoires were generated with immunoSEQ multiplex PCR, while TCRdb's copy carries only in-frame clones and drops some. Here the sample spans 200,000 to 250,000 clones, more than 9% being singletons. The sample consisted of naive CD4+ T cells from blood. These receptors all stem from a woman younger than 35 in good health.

The CDR3, as DNA: TGCGCCAGCAGCTTGGCTAGCGGGGGCACCGGGGAGCTGTTTTTT. This sequence encodes CASSLASGGTGELFF. The V gene is TRBV5-1, the J gene TRBJ2-2; 10 nucleotides align to TRBD2. Trimming at V came to 0 bases and at J to 4 bases, leaving 0 bases not matched to a gene. The CDR3 has 15 amino acids. Germline values: CDR1 SGHRS, CDR2 YFSETQ.

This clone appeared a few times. The CDR3 sequence: CASSLAPTGGRGYTF. CDR3 in DNA: TGTGCCAGCAGCTTAGCGCCCACAGGGGGCCGGGGCTACACCTTC. The chain couples TRBV11-2 to TRBJ1-2, with 9 bases identical to TRBD1. Germline V gene sequence: CDR1 SGHAT, CDR2 FQNNGV. The CDR3 has 15 amino acids. J was trimmed by 8 bases and V by 1 base; bases with no gene match: 8. Variable domain in full (rest from reference TRBV11-2 and TRBJ1-2): EAGVAQSPRYKIIEKRQSVAFWCNPISGHATLYWYQQILGQGPKLLIQFQNNGVVDDSQLPKDRFSAERLKGVDSTLKIQPAKLEDSAVYLCASSLAPTGGRGYTFGSGTRLTVV.

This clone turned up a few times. The CDR3 spells CASSLRTEATGELFF. CDR3 DNA sequence: TGCGCCAGCAGCTTGCGGACAGAGGCCACCGGGGAGCTGTTTTTT. The rearrangement links TRBV5-1 to TRBJ2-2, with D perhaps matching TRBD1 (6 bases). The CDR3 runs 15 residues. The ends were cut back, 1 base at V and 4 bases at J, with 11 bases in the middle. Germline V gene data show CDR1 as SGHRS and CDR2 as YFSETQ.

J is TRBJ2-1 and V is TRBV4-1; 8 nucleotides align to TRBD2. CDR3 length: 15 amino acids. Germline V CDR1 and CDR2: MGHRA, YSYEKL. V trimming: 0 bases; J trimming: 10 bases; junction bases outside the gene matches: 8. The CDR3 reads CASSQEGLVPREQFF. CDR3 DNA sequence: TGCGCCAGCAGCCAAGAGGGACTAGTTCCTCGGGAGCAGTTCTTC.

The CDR3: CASSLSNIQYF. CDR3 sequence (DNA): TGTGCCAGCAGCTTGTCTAACATTCAGTACTTC. This sequence joins TRBV5-6 and TRBJ2-4; D gene uncertain. V was trimmed by 1 base and J by 7 bases, leaving 3 bases between them. The germline V gene encodes CDR1 SGHDT and CDR2 YYEEEE. CDR3 length equals 11 residues.

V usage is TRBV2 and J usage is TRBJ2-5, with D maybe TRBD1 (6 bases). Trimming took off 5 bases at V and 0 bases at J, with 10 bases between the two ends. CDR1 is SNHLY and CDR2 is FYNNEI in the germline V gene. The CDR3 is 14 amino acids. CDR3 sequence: CASSLDRYQETQYF. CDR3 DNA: TGTGCCAGCAGTTTGGACAGATACCAAGAGACCCAGTACTTC. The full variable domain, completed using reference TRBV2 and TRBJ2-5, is EPEVTQTPSHQVTQMGQEVILRCVPISNHLYFYWYRQILGQKVEFLVSFYNNEISEKSEIFDDQFSVERPDGSNFTLKIRSTKLEDSAMYFCASSLDRYQETQYFGPGTRLLVL.

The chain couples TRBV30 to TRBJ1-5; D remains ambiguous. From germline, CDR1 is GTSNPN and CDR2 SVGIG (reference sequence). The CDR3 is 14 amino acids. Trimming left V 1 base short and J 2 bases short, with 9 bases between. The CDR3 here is CAWSAGFGNQPQHF. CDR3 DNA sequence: TGTGCCTGGAGTGCCGGGTTCGGCAATCAGCCCCAGCATTTT. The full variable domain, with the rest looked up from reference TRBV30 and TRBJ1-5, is SQTIHQWPATLVQPVGSPLSLECTVEGTSNPNLYWYRQAAGRGLQLLFYSVGIGQISSEVPQNLSASRPQDRQFILSSKKLLLSDSGFYLCAWSAGFGNQPQHFGDGTRLSIL.

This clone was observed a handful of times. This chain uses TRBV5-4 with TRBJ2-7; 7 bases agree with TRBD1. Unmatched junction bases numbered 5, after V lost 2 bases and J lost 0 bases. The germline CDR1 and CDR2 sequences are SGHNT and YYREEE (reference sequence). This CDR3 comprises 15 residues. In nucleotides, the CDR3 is TGTGCCAGCAGCTTCGGGACAGCCGCCTCCTACGAGCAGTACTTC. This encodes CASSFGTAASYEQYF. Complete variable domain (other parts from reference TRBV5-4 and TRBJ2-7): ETGVTQSPTHLIKTRGQQVTLRCSSQSGHNTVSWYQQALGQGPQFIFQYYREEENGRGNFPPRFSGLQFPNYSSELNVNALELDDSALYLCASSFGTAASYEQYFGPGTRLTVT.

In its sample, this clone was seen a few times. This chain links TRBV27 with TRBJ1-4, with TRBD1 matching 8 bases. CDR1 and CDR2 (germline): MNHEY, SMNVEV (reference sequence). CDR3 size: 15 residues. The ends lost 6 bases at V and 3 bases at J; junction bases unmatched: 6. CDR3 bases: TGTGCCAGCAGATCGCAGGGGGCAGCTAATGAAAAACTGTTTTTT. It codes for CASRSQGAANEKLFF. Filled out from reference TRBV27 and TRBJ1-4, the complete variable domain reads EAQVTQNPRYLITVTGKKLTVTCSQNMNHEYMSWYRQDPGLGLRQIYYSMNVEVTDKGDVPEGYKVSRKEKRNFPLILESPSPNQTSLYFCASRSQGAANEKLFFGSGTQLSVL.

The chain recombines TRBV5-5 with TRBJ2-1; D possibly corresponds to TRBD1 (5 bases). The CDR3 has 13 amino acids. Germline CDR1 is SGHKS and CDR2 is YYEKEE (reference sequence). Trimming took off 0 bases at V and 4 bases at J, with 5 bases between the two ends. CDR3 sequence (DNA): TGTGCCAGCAGCTTGGGACAGTACAATGAGCAGTTCTTC. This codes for CASSLGQYNEQFF.

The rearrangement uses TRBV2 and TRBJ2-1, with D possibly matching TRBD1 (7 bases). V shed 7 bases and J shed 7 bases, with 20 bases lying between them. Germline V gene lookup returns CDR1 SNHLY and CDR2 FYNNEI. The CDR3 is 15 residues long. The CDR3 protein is CASNFRGAQRNEQFF. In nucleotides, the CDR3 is TGTGCCAGCAATTTCAGGGGGGCGCAAAGAAATGAGCAGTTCTTC.

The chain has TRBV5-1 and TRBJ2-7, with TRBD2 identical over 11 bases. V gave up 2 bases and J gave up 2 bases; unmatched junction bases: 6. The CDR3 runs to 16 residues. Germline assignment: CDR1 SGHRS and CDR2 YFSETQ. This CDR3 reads CASSLISGGAAYEQYF. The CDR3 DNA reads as TGCGCCAGCAGCTTAATTAGCGGGGGGGCCGCCTACGAGCAGTACTTC. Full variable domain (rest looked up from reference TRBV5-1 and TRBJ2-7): KAGVTQTPRYLIKTRGQQVTLSCSPISGHRSVSWYQQTPGQGLQFLFEYFSETQRNKGNFPGRFSGRQFSNSRSEMNVSTLELGDSALYLCASSLISGGAAYEQYFGPGTRLTVT.

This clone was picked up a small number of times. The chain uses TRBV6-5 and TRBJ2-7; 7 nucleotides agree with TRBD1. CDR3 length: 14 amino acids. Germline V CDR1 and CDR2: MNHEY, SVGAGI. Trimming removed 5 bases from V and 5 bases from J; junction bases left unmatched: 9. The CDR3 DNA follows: TGTGCCAGCAGTCTTGACAGGGTGGTGGACGAGCAGTACTTC. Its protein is CASSLDRVVDEQYF.

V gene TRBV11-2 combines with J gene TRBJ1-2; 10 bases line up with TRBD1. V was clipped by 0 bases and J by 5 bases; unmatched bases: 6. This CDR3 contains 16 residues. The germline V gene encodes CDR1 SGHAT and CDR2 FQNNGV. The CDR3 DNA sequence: TGTGCCAGCAGCTTAGACCGGGACAGGGGACGGTATGGCTACACCTTC. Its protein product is CASSLDRDRGRYGYTF.

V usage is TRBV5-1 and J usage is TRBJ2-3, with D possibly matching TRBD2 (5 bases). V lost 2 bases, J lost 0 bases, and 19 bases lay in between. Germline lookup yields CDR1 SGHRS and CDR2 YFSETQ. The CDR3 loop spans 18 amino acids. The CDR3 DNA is TGCGCCAGCAGCTTAGATGGGAGACTCCGAACTAGCACAGATACGCAGTATTTT. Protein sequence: CASSLDGRLRTSTDTQYF.

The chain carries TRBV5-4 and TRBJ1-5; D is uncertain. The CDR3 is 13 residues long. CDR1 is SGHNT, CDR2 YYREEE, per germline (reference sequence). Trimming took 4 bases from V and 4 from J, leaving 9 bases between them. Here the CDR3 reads CASSPSGNQPQHF. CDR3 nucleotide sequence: TGTGCCAGCAGCCCTTCAGGTAATCAGCCCCAGCATTTT.